The T cell receptor (beta chain) described here comes from a study of T cells after somatic rescue of genetic block. The V gene end was trimmed by 6 bases and the J gene end by 9 bases; junction bases not matched to a gene: 13. The CDR3 runs to 14 residues. Looked up from germline, CDR1 is MNHNY and CDR2 is SVGAGI (reference sequence). Data came from immunoSEQ multiplex PCR; TCRdb stores just in-frame clones and leaves some out. The table records about 72,000 clones, roughly 93% of them present only once. This clone has a handful of counts. The source of this sequence is a man aged 30 to 45. V and J are TRBV6-6 and TRBJ1-1; 7 nucleotides align to TRBD1. The material sequenced was peripheral blood mononuclear cells (PBMCs). In DNA form, the CDR3 reads TGTGCCAGCAGAGAAACCACGACAGGGACCAAAGCTTTCTTT. This sequence encodes CASRETTTGTKAFF.